This T cell receptor (beta chain) was captured by sequencing in a study of blood T cell repertoires in COVID-19. Overall study context: In each case, the material was cDNA or gDNA derived from T cells, B-cell-depleted T cells, or PBMCs.

The method was immunoSEQ multiplex PCR; TCRdb's version includes in-frame clones alone and lacks a portion of them. The data show 150,000 to 200,000 clones, 82% seen once. The receptor was derived from a woman in her sixties or seventies with COVID-19, enrolled during active disease. Sequenced: peripheral blood.

For the CDR3, the DNA is TGTGCCAGCAGGGAGGGGCGGGGGGCCAGCTACAATGAGCAGTTCTTC. Translation: CASREGRGASYNEQFF. The rearrangement joins TRBV2 to TRBJ2-1; 8 bases align to TRBD2. Germline V gene data show CDR1 as SNHLY and CDR2 as FYNNEI. Germline trimming cut 6 bases from V and 3 bases from J; bases unmatched to any gene: 10. There are 16 residues in the CDR3.